This T cell receptor beta chain stems from a study of breast tumors, draining lymph nodes, adjacent tissues. TCRdb reanalysed the multiplex PCR reads using MiXCR and keeps one entry per CDR3 protein. The sample holds 100,000 or so distinct CDR3 sequences, 21% seen once. Regarding this clonotype: Its matching antigen is unknown. The CDR3 ends on some other residue instead of the conserved phenylalanine or tryptophan, so this is likely a read error.

Breast cancer patients provided tissue from their axillary draining lymph nodes. Study observations and caveats: Luminal-like breast cancer showed significantly greater tumor-nontumor repertoire similarity than basal-like breast cancer did.

The CDR3 runs to 14 residues. Germline assignment: CDR1 MNHEY and CDR2 SMNVEV (reference sequence). V lost 5 bases and J lost 5; bases outside the gene matches: 4. V usage is TRBV27 and J usage is TRBJ2-1; TRBD1 agrees at 9 bases. The sequence derives from a female donor with breast cancer. Some clones in this sample may be carry-over from other donors' samples. Sequenced input: axillary lymph node tissue. CDR3 sequence (DNA): TGTGCCAGCAGTCTGACAGGGGGGGACAATGAGCAGTTCCTC. It yields the protein CASSLTGGDNEQFL.